The T cell receptor (beta chain) under discussion was sequenced for a study of a mutant IDH1 vaccine in newly diagnosed glioma. Study context: Patients received vaccination from 4-6 weeks after radiotherapy alone, or with temozolomide cycles. Every participant had undergone radiotherapy, temozolomide, or both before, and most underwent both.

Produced via immunoSEQ multiplex PCR; TCRdb's table is partial and in-frame only. The table has some 59,000 clones, around 89% seen once. In regard to this clone: Antigen specificity is unknown.

The junction had 6 bases not matched to a gene; V was cut back by 0 bases and J by 3 bases. Germline values: CDR1 SGDLS, CDR2 YYNGEE. The CDR3 sequence is 16 residues long. Indicated time point: week 11, during vaccination. A single vaccine dose contained 300 ug of mutant IDH1 20-mer peptide, and topical imiquimod was used with it. The starting material was PBMCs, obtained from a glioma patient whose treatment included an IDH1 peptide vaccine. The sequence came from a man in his forties with glioma. The gene calls are TRBV9 and TRBJ2-1, with 7 bases lining up with TRBD2. The CDR3 sequence is CASSVGWGGFYNEQFF. The CDR3 DNA sequence: TGTGCCAGCAGCGTAGGATGGGGGGGATTCTACAATGAGCAGTTCTTC.